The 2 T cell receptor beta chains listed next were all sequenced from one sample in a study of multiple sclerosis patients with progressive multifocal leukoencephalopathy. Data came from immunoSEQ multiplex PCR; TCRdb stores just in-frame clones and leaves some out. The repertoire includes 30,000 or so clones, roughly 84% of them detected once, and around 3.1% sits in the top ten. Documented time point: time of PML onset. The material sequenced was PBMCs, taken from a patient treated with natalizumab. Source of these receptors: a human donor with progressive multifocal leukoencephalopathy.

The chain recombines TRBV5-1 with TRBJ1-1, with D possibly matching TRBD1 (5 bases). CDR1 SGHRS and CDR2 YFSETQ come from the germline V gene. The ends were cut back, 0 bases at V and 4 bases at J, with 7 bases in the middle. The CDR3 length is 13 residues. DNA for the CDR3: TGCGCCAGCAGCTTGGGTAGGGGCACTGAAGCTTTCTTT. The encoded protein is CASSLGRGTEAFF.

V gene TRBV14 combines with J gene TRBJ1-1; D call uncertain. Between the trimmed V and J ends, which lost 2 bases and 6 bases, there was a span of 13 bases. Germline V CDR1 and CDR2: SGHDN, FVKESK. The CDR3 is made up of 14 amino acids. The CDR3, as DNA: TGTGCCAGCAGCCAAAATTACATCGGGTCTGAAGCTTTCTTT. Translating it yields CASSQNYIGSEAFF.